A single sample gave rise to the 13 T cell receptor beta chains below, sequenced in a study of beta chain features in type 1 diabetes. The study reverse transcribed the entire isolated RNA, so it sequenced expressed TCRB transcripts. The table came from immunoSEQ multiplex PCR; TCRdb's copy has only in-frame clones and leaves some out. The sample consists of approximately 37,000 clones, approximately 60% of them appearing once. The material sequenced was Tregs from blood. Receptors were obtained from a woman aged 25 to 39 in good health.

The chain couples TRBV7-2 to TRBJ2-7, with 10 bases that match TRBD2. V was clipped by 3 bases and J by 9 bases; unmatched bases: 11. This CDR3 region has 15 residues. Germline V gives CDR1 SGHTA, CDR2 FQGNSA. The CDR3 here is CASSFPSSGSDGQYF. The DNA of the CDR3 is TGTGCCAGCAGCTTTCCGTCTAGCGGGAGTGACGGGCAGTACTTC.

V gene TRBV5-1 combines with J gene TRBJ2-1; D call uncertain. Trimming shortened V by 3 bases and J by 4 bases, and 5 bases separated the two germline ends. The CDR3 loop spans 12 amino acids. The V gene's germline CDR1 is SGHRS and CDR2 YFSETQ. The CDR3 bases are TGCGCCAGCAGCTGGGCGTACAATGAGCAGTTCTTC. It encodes CASSWAYNEQFF.

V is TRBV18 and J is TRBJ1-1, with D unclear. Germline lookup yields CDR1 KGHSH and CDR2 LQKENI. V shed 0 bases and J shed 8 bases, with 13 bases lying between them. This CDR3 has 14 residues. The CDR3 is CASSPPSSGVEAFF. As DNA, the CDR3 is TGTGCCAGCTCACCACCGAGTTCGGGAGTGGAAGCTTTCTTT.

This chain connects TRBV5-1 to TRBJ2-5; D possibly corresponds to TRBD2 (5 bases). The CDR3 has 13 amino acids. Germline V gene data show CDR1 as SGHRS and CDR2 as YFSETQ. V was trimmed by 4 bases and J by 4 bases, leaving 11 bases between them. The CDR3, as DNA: TGCGCCAGCAGCATGCAGCTAGCAGAGACCCAGTACTTC. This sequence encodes CASSMQLAETQYF. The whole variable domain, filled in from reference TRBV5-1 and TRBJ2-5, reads KAGVTQTPRYLIKTRGQQVTLSCSPISGHRSVSWYQQTPGQGLQFLFEYFSETQRNKGNFPGRFSGRQFSNSRSEMNVSTLELGDSALYLCASSMQLAETQYFGPGTRLLVL.

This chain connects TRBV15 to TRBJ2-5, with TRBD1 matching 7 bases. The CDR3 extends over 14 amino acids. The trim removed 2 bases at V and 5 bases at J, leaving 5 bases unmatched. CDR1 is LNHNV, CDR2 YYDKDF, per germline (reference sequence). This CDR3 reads CATSRSTGVETQYF. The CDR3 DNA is TGTGCCACCAGCAGATCCACAGGGGTGGAGACCCAGTACTTC.

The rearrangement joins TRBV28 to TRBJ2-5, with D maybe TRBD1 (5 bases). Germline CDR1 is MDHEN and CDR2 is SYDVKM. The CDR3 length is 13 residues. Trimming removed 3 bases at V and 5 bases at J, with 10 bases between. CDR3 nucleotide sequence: TGTGCCAGCAGTTTTTCAGGGTTGGAGACCCAGTACTTC. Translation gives CASSFSGLETQYF.

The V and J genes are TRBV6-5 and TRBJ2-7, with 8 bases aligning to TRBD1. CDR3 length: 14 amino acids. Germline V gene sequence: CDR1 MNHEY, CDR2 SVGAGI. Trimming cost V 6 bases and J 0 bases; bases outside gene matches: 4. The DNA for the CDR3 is TGTGCCAGCAGAGGACAGGGTCGCTCCTACGAGCAGTACTTC. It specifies CASRGQGRSYEQYF.

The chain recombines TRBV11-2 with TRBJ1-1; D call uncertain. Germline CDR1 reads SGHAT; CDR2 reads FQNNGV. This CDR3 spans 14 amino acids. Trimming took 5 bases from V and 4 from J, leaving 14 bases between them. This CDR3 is CASSPSRRATEAFF. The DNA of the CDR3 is TGTGCCAGCAGCCCCAGCAGGAGGGCCACTGAAGCTTTCTTT.

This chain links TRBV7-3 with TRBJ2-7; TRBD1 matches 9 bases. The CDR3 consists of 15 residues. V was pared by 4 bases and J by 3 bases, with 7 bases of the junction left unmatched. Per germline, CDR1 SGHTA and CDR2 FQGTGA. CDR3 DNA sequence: TGTGCCAGCAGCTCGGACAGGGGCCCCTACTACGAGCAGTACTTC. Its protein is CASSSDRGPYYEQYF.

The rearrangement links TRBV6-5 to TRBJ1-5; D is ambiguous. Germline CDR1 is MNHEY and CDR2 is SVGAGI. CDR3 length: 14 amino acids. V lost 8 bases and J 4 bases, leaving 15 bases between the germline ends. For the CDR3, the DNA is TGTGCCAGCGGTGCATCAGTCCTTAATCAGCCCCAGCATTTT. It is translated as CASGASVLNQPQHF.

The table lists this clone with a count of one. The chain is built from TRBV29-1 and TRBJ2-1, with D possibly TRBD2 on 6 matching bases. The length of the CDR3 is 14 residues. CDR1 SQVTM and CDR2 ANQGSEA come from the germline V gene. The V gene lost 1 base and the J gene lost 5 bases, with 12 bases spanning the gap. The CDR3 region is CSVEVLAFDNEQFF. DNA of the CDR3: TGCAGCGTTGAAGTTCTAGCGTTCGACAATGAGCAGTTCTTC.

DNA for the CDR3: TGTGCCAGCAGCCCAGCCGAGGGGACAGGGGCTCAAGAGACCCAGTACTTC. Protein: CASSPAEGTGAQETQYF. V is TRBV4-2 and J is TRBJ2-5, with TRBD1 matching 10 bases. V was pared by 4 bases and J by 2 bases, with 10 bases of the junction left unmatched. This CDR3 spans 17 amino acids. Per germline, CDR1 LGHNA and CDR2 YNFKEQ.

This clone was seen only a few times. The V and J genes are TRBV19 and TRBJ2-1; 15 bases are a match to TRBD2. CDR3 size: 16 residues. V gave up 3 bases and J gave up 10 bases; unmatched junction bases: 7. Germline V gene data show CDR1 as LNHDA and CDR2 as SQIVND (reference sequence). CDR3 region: CASSILDGTSGREQFF. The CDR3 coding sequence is TGTGCCAGTAGTATCCTAGACGGGACTAGCGGGAGGGAGCAGTTCTTC.